This is a list of T cell receptor beta chains from one sample in a study of long-term antiretroviral therapy in people with HIV. Only in-frame clones appear in the TCRdb table, and some are missing; sequencing was by immunoSEQ multiplex PCR. Of about 14,000 clones in the sample, around 90% were seen once. Sample: unsorted PBMCs, taken 6.2 years after starting antiretroviral therapy. All receptors come from a man between 35 and 55 years old with HIV. Each CDR3 is given with its conserved first and last residue. The order of the fields is clone size, J gene, V gene, D gene, CDR3 length, CDR3 DNA, CDR3 protein. The D gene is left open where the match is weak. Only part of the rows carry a size: once, few, many, or a class if the clone is expanded.

>NA|TRBJ2-7|TRBV28|TRBD1|14
TGTGCCAGCAGTTTATCGGGACAGGGGTACGAGCAGTACTTC
CASSLSGQGYEQYF
>NA|TRBJ2-5|TRBV10-3|TRBD2|17
TGTGCCATCAGCCGGACTAGCGGGAGTGGTTCCTGGGAGACCCAGTACTTC
CAISRTSGSGSWETQYF
>once|TRBJ2-5|TRBV7-2|TRBD2|15
TGTGCCAGCAGCTTCCCGCAGAGCGGGGAAGTTACCCAGTACTTC
CASSFPQSGEVTQYF
>NA|TRBJ1-5|TRBV28|NA|14
TGTGCCAGCAGTTTAATAGGGTTAAATCAGCCCCAGCATTTT
CASSLIGLNQPQHF
>NA|TRBJ2-3|TRBV30|NA|13
TGTGCCTGGAGCGGGGGTGGGACAGATACGCAGTATTTT
CAWSGGGTDTQYF
>NA|TRBJ2-7|TRBV28|NA|11
TGTGCCAGCAGCCCTATGTACGAGCAGTACTTC
CASSPMYEQYF
>NA|TRBJ2-1|TRBV7-6|NA|15
TGTGCCAGCAGCTTAGAGGGGGGAGCTGGGAATGAGCAGTTCTTC
CASSLEGGAGNEQFF
>once|TRBJ2-2|TRBV7-7|TRBD1|16
TGTGCTAGCAGCTTAGTCGCCAGGGGGCGTGTCGGGGAGCTGTTTTTT
CASSLVARGRVGELFF
>NA|TRBJ1-1|TRBV29-1|NA|12
TGCAGCGTGCGCTACATGAACACTGAAGCTTTCTTT
CSVRYMNTEAFF
>NA|TRBJ1-1|TRBV28|TRBD1|12
TGTGCCAGCAACAGGGGCTCCACTGAAGCTTTCTTT
CASNRGSTEAFF
>NA|TRBJ2-7|TRBV7-2|NA|15
TGTGCCAGCAGCCCTGCTCAGGGGTCTAGCCTAGGGCAGTACTTC
CASSPAQGSSLGQYF
>NA|TRBJ1-2|TRBV27|NA|13
TGTGCCAGCAGTTCTACAGGGCCTCGGGGCTACACCTTC
CASSSTGPRGYTF
>NA|TRBJ2-1|TRBV19|TRBD2|12
TGTGCCAGTAGTATTGGGGGGGATGAGCAGTTCTTC
CASSIGGDEQFF
>NA|TRBJ2-7|TRBV9|TRBD1|14
TGTGCCAGCAGCGTAGGGGACAGGGGCCACGAGCAGTACTTC
CASSVGDRGHEQYF
>NA|TRBJ2-1|TRBV7-3|TRBD2|15
TGTGCCAGCAGCTTAGCGGGAGGGCCAGGTTATGAGCAGTTCTTC
CASSLAGGPGYEQFF
>NA|TRBJ2-5|TRBV28|NA|15
TGTGCCAGCAGTCCAGGGGCCGTGGGTCAAGAGACCCAGTACTTC
CASSPGAVGQETQYF
>NA|TRBJ1-1|TRBV27|NA|11
TGTGCCAGCAGTTTAGGGGCCTTGACTTTCTTT
CASSLGALTFF
>NA|TRBJ2-3|TRBV5-1|NA|15
TGCGCCAGCAGACTGACCTGGGCTTCCACAGATACGCAGTATTTT
CASRLTWASTDTQYF
>NA|TRBJ2-1|TRBV18|NA|19
TGTGCCAGCTCACCTCTGTTGACTATAGGGGGTAGGGTCACAAATGAGCAGTTCTTC
CASSPLLTIGGRVTNEQFF
>once|TRBJ2-3|TRBV11-2|NA|15
TGTGCCAGCAGCTTAGGAGTATTGTTCACAGATACGCAGTATTTT
CASSLGVLFTDTQYF
>NA|TRBJ2-3|TRBV7-2|NA|14
TGTGCCAGCAGCTCCCCGAGAGTTGCAGATACGCAGTATTTT
CASSSPRVADTQYF
>NA|TRBJ2-7|TRBV28|TRBD2|17
TGTGCCAGCAGTTTAGCGGGAGCGGCCCTATCCTCTTACGAGCAGTACTTC
CASSLAGAALSSYEQYF
>NA|TRBJ1-5|TRBV11-2|NA|15
TGTGCCAGCAGCTTAGCGTCCCAAGGGGCCGGGCCCCAGCATTTT
CASSLASQGAGPQHF
>few|TRBJ1-1|TRBV7-2|TRBD1|16
TGTGCCAGCAGCCCTCAAATGGACAGGGTAAACACTGAAGCTTTCTTT
CASSPQMDRVNTEAFF
>once|TRBJ2-2|TRBV5-6|NA|16
TGTGCCAGCAGCTTGAGAGGGGGGGACTGGATCGGGGAGCTGTTTTTT
CASSLRGGDWIGELFF
>NA|TRBJ1-4|TRBV30|NA|13
TGTGCCTGGAGTGGCGGGGCGGATGAAAAACTGTTTTTT
CAWSGGADEKLFF
>few|TRBJ1-1|TRBV29-1|NA|17
TGCAGCGTTGTTGAACTAGTGGAGGGACGGTGGAACACTGAAGCTTTCTTT
CSVVELVEGRWNTEAFF
>NA|TRBJ2-3|TRBV30|NA|12
TGTGCCCGCGGAGGGGCCACAGATACGCAGTATTTT
CARGGATDTQYF
>NA|TRBJ1-4|TRBV9|NA|15
TGTGCCAGCAGCCCACTTTGGGGCCCAAATGAAAAACTGTTTTTT
CASSPLWGPNEKLFF
>NA|TRBJ2-7|TRBV19|NA|13
TGTGCCAGTAGCCCTACTCCCCACTACGAGCAGTACTTC
CASSPTPHYEQYF
>NA|TRBJ2-3|TRBV4-1|NA|16
TGCGCCAGCAGCCAAGTAGTAGCGGAGGGCACAGATACGCAGTATTTT
CASSQVVAEGTDTQYF
>NA|TRBJ2-3|TRBV7-9|NA|11
TGTGCCAGCAGCTTAGCAGATACGCAGTATTTT
CASSLADTQYF
>NA|TRBJ2-1|TRBV10-3|NA|12
TGTGCCATCAGTGGGGCAGGGTATGAGCAGTTCTTC
CAISGAGYEQFF
>once|TRBJ1-5|TRBV5-6|NA|15
TGTGCCAGCAGCTTACACGTAACCTCAAATCAGCCCCAGCATTTT
CASSLHVTSNQPQHF
>NA|TRBJ2-1|TRBV11-2|NA|16
TGTGCCAGCAGCTTACATTCGCCCGGCAGACTCAATGAGCAGTTCTTC
CASSLHSPGRLNEQFF
>NA|TRBJ1-3|TRBV4-3|NA|15
TGCGCCAGCAGCCAGGTAGCTTCCCGCGGAAACACCATATATTTT
CASSQVASRGNTIYF
>NA|TRBJ2-1|TRBV7-2|TRBD2|17
TGTGCCAGCAGTTTGACTAGCGGGAGTCCGAGCTACAATGAGCAGTTCTTC
CASSLTSGSPSYNEQFF
>NA|TRBJ2-1|TRBV7-9|TRBD2|12
TGTGCCAGCTCGGGGACTAGCAATGAGCAGTTCTTC
CASSGTSNEQFF
>NA|TRBJ1-2|TRBV7-2|NA|15
TGTGCCAGCAGCTTAAGCGTCAAATCTAACTATGGCTACACCTTC
CASSLSVKSNYGYTF
>NA|TRBJ2-7|TRBV5-1|TRBD1|13
TGCGCCAGCATGGAAGACAGGGGTTACGAGCAGTACTTC
CASMEDRGYEQYF
>NA|TRBJ2-5|TRBV28|NA|14
TGTGCCAGCACTTTTGCTAGAAGTGGGGAGACCCAGTACTTC
CASTFARSGETQYF
>NA|TRBJ2-4|TRBV5-8|NA|16
TGTGCCAGCAGCTTGGGTCTGGGGAGATGGCAAAACATTCAGTACTTC
CASSLGLGRWQNIQYF
>NA|TRBJ2-2|TRBV9|TRBD2|16
TGTGCCAGCAGCATGGGACTAGCGGGAGGCTCCGGGGAGCTGTTTTTT
CASSMGLAGGSGELFF
>NA|TRBJ2-7|TRBV7-2|NA|11
TGTGCCAGCAGCTCGTATTACGAGCAGTACTTC
CASSSYYEQYF
>NA|TRBJ1-2|TRBV28|NA|12
TGTGCCAGCAAGGTAGCTAACTATGGCTACACCTTC
CASKVANYGYTF
>NA|TRBJ1-3|TRBV7-9|NA|13
TGTGCCAGCAGCTTAGCTGGTGGAAACACCATATATTTT
CASSLAGGNTIYF
>medium-sized|TRBJ2-7|TRBV7-9|NA|12
TGTGCCAGCGCAGAGAGCTCCTACGAGCAGTACTTC
CASAESSYEQYF
>NA|TRBJ2-7|TRBV7-8|TRBD2|16
TGTGCCAGCAGCTATCCGCGGGGGGACTCTACCTACGAGCAGTACTTC
CASSYPRGDSTYEQYF
>NA|TRBJ1-1|TRBV19|NA|14
TGTGCCAGTAGTACGGAGGGGCTGGGGACTGAAGCTTTCTTT
CASSTEGLGTEAFF
>few|TRBJ1-4|TRBV2|NA|14
TGTGCCAGCAGCGACAGCTTCTCTAATGAAAAACTGTTTTTT
CASSDSFSNEKLFF
>NA|TRBJ2-7|TRBV7-9|NA|16
TGTGCCAGCAGCCAAGACCTTTCTAGAGGGCGGGACGAGCAGTACTTC
CASSQDLSRGRDEQYF
>NA|TRBJ2-3|TRBV5-1|NA|13
TGCGCCAGCAGCTTAGCGGTCACAGATACGCAGTATTTT
CASSLAVTDTQYF
>NA|TRBJ2-3|TRBV5-1|TRBD2|17
TGCGCCAGCAGCCCCCTAACTAGCGGGAGAAGAACAGATACGCAGTATTTT
CASSPLTSGRRTDTQYF